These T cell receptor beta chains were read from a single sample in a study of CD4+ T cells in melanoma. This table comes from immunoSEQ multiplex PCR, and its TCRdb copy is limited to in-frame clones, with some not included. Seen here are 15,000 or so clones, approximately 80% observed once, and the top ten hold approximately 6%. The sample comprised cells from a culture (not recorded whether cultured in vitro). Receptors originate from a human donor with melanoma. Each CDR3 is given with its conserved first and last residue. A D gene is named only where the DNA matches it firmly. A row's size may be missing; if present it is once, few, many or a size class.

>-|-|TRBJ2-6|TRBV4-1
CASSQGEYWSSGANVLTF
TGCGCCAGCAGCCAAGGGGAATACTGGAGCTCTGGGGCCAACGTCCTGACTTTC
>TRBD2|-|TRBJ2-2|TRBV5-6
CASSLMRGGNTGELFF
TGTGCCAGCAGCTTGATGCGGGGGGGGAACACCGGGGAGCTGTTTTTT
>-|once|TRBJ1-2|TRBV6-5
CASSGDRRTYGYTF
TGTGCCAGCAGCGGTGACAGGAGGACTTATGGCTACACCTTC
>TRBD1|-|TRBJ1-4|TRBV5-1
CASSFGTANEKLFF
TGCGCCAGCAGCTTTGGGACAGCTAATGAAAAACTGTTTTTT
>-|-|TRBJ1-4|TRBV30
CAWSVRGSEKLFF
TGTGCCTGGAGTGTACGAGGTTCGGAAAAACTGTTTTTT
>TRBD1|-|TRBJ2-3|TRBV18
CASSQGQITDTQYF
TGTGCCAGCTCCCAGGGACAGATCACAGATACGCAGTATTTT
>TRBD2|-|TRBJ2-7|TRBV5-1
CASSRGGQGRYEQYF
TGCGCCAGCAGCCGGGGGGGTCAAGGTCGCTACGAGCAGTACTTC
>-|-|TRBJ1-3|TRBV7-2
CASSLSWDTGNTIYF
TGTGCCAGCAGCTTATCTTGGGACACTGGAAACACCATATATTTT
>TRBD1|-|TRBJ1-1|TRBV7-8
CASSLDARPRTGGKRAEAFF
TGTGCCAGCAGCTTAGATGCCCGCCCCCGGACAGGGGGAAAAAGGGCTGAAGCTTTCTTT
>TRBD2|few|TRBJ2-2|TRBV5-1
CASSPGVAGPNTGELFF
TGCGCCAGCAGCCCGGGCGTAGCGGGGCCGAACACCGGGGAGCTGTTTTTT
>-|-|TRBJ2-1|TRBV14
CASSLNNEQFF
TGTGCCAGCAGCCTGAACAATGAGCAGTTCTTC
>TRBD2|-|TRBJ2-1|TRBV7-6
CASSLEFRGGRYNEQFF
TGTGCCAGCAGCTTAGAGTTCCGGGGGGGACGCTACAATGAGCAGTTCTTC
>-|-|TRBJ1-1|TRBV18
CASSPRESVMNTEAFF
TGTGCCAGCTCACCACGGGAGTCCGTGATGAACACTGAAGCTTTCTTT
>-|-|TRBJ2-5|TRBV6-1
CASSGDSHRTQYF
TGTGCCAGCAGTGGTGACAGCCATAGGACCCAGTACTTC
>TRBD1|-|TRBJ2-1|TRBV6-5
CASSYGDSQGNEQFF
TGTGCCAGCAGTTATGGGGACAGCCAGGGGAATGAGCAGTTCTTC
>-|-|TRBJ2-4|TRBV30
CAGNKQGKNIQYF
TGTGCCGGAAACAAACAGGGAAAAAACATTCAGTACTTC
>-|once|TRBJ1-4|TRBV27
CASSFRVGTNEKLFF
TGTGCCAGCAGTTTTAGGGTTGGAACTAATGAAAAACTGTTTTTT
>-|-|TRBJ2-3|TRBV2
CASTITDTQYF
TGTGCCAGCACCATCACAGATACGCAGTATTTT
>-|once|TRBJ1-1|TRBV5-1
CASSLAEGGSGEAFF
TGCGCCAGCAGCTTGGCCGAAGGGGGGTCTGGTGAAGCTTTCTTT
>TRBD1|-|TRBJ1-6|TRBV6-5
CASRDSPLGDLHF
TGTGCCAGCCGGGACAGTCCGCTTGGGGACCTCCACTTT
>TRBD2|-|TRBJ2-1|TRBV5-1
CASSLETGTRLNEQFF
TGCGCCAGCAGCTTGGAAACCGGGACTAGACTAAATGAGCAGTTCTTC
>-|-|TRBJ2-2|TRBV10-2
CASSERRFTGELFF
TGCGCCAGCAGTGAGAGGCGTTTCACCGGGGAGCTGTTTTTT
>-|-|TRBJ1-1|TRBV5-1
CASSLGRGSLLNTEAFF
TGCGCCAGCAGCTTGGGCAGGGGCTCTTTATTGAACACTGAAGCTTTCTTT
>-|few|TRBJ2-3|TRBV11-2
CASSLVRGDTQYF
TGTGCCAGCAGCTTAGTCAGGGGAGATACGCAGTATTTT
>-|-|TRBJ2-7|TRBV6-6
CATSYPGDYEQYF
TGTGCCACTAGCTACCCCGGAGACTACGAGCAGTACTTC
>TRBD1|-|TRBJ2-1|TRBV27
CASSPGDRGSYNEQFF
TGTGCCAGCAGTCCCGGGGACAGGGGTTCCTACAATGAGCAGTTCTTC
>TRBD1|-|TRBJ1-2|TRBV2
CASRIDRDGYTF
TGTGCCAGCAGAATCGACAGGGACGGCTACACCTTC
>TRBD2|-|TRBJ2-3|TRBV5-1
CASSLGTSGPPADTQYF
TGCGCCAGCAGCTTGGGCACTAGCGGACCTCCGGCAGATACGCAGTATTTT
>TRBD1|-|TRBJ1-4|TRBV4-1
CASRGYRGLSNEKLFF
TGCGCCAGCAGGGGCTACAGGGGGCTTTCTAATGAAAAACTGTTTTTT
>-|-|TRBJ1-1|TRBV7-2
CASSLVGTAMNTEAFF
TGTGCCAGCAGCTTAGTGGGGACGGCCATGAACACTGAAGCTTTCTTT
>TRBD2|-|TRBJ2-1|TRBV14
CASSQIGRGALYNEQFF
TGTGCCAGCAGCCAAATAGGGCGGGGGGCCCTCTACAATGAGCAGTTCTTC
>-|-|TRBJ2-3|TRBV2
CASRQGGGAADTQYF
TGTGCCAGCAGGCAAGGAGGCGGGGCCGCAGATACGCAGTATTTT
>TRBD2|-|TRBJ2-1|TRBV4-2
CASSPAGGGDNEQFF
TGTGCCAGCAGCCCTGCTGGCGGGGGGGACAATGAGCAGTTCTTC
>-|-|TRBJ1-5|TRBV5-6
CASSLNSWGAQHF
TGTGCCAGCAGCTTGAATTCCTGGGGGGCCCAGCATTTT
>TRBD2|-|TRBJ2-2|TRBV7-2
CASSSGLAGPTGELFF
TGTGCCAGCAGCTCGGGACTAGCGGGGCCCACCGGGGAGCTGTTTTTT
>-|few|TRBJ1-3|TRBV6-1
CASSDRGRSTIYF
TGTGCCAGCAGTGATCGGGGGCGATCCACCATATATTTT
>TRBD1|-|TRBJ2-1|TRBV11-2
CASRRNRGRILNEQFF
TGTGCCAGCAGGCGAAACAGGGGGCGAATATTAAATGAGCAGTTCTTC
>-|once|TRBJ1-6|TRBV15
CATSLDRGGSPLHF
TGTGCCACCAGCTTAGACAGAGGCGGTTCACCCCTCCACTTT
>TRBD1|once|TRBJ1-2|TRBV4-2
CASSQAADRQGYYGYTF
TGTGCCAGCAGCCAAGCGGCGGACCGACAGGGATACTATGGCTACACCTTC
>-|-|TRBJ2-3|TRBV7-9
CASSSGPGWYSTDTQYF
TGTGCCAGCAGCTCCGGGCCGGGGTGGTATAGCACAGATACGCAGTATTTT
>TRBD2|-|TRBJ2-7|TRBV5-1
CASSRGLALDEQYF
TGCGCCAGCAGCCGGGGACTAGCTCTCGACGAGCAGTACTTC